This paragraph covers one TCR beta chain sequence. These data are taken from a study of blood T cell repertoires in COVID-19. About the study: Sample material is recorded as cDNA or gDNA derived from T cells, B-cell-depleted T cells, or PBMCs.

Germline CDR1 reads MNHEY; CDR2 reads SVGEGT. The CDR3 contains 18 residues. Trimming cost V 5 bases and J 0 bases; bases outside gene matches: 10. Source study methods: Amplifying reference gene primers gave estimates of nucleated cell counts. Assay: immunoSEQ multiplex PCR; the TCRdb copy retains only in-frame clones and omits some. From that table come the V and J calls and clone size; the DNA was used to work out D and trimming. Of 120,000 to 150,000 clones in the sample, around nine tenths were seen once. The chain uses TRBV6-2 or TRBV6-3 and TRBJ1-6, with TRBD1 matching 7 bases. The sequence came from a woman aged 50 to 60 with active or convalescent COVID-19. Material for sequencing was peripheral blood. CDR3 in DNA: TGTGCCAGCAGTCGCTCGGACAGGAGGAGCTCCTATAATTCACCCCTCCACTTT. Its protein product is CASSRSDRRSSYNSPLHF.